The 17 T cell receptor beta chains below all came from one sample that was sequenced in a study of blood T cells in healthy people across ages. A sample-barcoded 5' primer and a J-beta primer mix were used in a second PCR of about 7 to 11 cycles. TCRdb re-called the 5' RACE reads with MiXCR, one entry per CDR3 protein. The table has about 1.4 million distinct CDR3 sequences, almost 60% seen once; the top ten hold over 6.5%. Sequences were obtained from blood. The receptor set was obtained from a man younger than 35 in good health.

J is TRBJ1-1 and V is TRBV29-1; weak D call: TRBD1 (6 bases). Germline-derived CDR1 and CDR2 are SQVTM and ANQGSEA. The V end lost 5 bases, the J end lost 5 bases, and 9 bases lay between the germline ends. CDR3 size: 11 residues. The CDR3: CSVLQGTEAFF. The CDR3 coding sequence is TGCAGCGTTCTCCAGGGGACTGAAGCTTTCTTT.

V and J are TRBV4-1 and TRBJ2-7; no reliable D call. Germline-derived CDR1 and CDR2 are MGHRA and YSYEKL. Trimming cost V 4 bases and J 3 bases, with 10 bases left between them. The CDR3 is 13 amino acids. The CDR3 coding sequence is TGCGCCAGCAGCCCAATGGCGAACTACGAGCAGTACTTC. Translated: CASSPMANYEQYF.

The J gene is TRBJ1-1, the V gene TRBV10-1; unclear D gene. CDR1 and CDR2 (germline): WNHNN, SYGVQD (reference sequence). This CDR3 comprises 16 residues. V lost 3 bases and J lost 1, with 15 bases in between. The CDR3 protein is CASSDRNLLGNTEAFF. Here the CDR3 DNA reads TGCGCCAGCAGTGATCGAAACCTCCTAGGGAACACTGAAGCTTTCTTT.

The chain links TRBV20-1 to TRBJ2-7; 8 positions agree with TRBD2. The CDR3 has 13 amino acids. The V gene end was trimmed by 0 bases and the J gene end by 6 bases; junction bases not matched to a gene: 4. The germline CDR1 and CDR2 sequences are DFQATT and SNEGSKA (reference sequence). The CDR3 DNA sequence: TGCAGTGCTAGAGACGGACTAGCAGCCGAGCAGTACTTC. Encoded protein: CSARDGLAAEQYF.

This sequence joins TRBV29-1 and TRBJ1-2; a weak D match, TRBD1 (6 bases). The CDR3 runs 14 residues. The germline V gene has CDR1 SQVTM and CDR2 ANQGSEA. Trimming took off 6 bases at V and 6 bases at J, with 20 bases between the two ends. DNA of the CDR3: TGCAGCGTAGAGGTGGGGGGAGGGGGTAATGGCTACACCTTC. Protein product: CSVEVGGGGNGYTF.

Only a few counts were recorded for this clonotype. The chain carries TRBV25-1 and TRBJ2-3; TRBD1 aligns across 9 bases. V dropped 1 base and J dropped 6; count of bases not matched to a gene: 14. This CDR3 has 18 amino acids. Germline loops: CDR1 MGHDK, CDR2 SYGVNS. CDR3 residues: CASSEWDRRDRALDTQYF. The CDR3 nucleotides read TGTGCCAGCAGTGAATGGGACCGCCGGGACAGGGCCTTGGATACGCAGTATTTT. The full variable domain, its missing parts supplied by reference TRBV25-1 and TRBJ2-3, is EADIYQTPRYLVIGTGKKITLECSQTMGHDKMYWYQQDPGMELHLIHYSYGVNSTEKGDLSSESTVSRIRTEHFPLTLESARPSHTSQYLCASSEWDRRDRALDTQYFGPGTRLTVL.

The rearrangement joins TRBV29-1 to TRBJ2-7; 7 nucleotides align to TRBD2. This CDR3 comprises 13 residues. V lost 3 bases and J lost 7; bases outside the gene matches: 9. Germline V CDR1 and CDR2: SQVTM, ANQGSEA. CDR3 bases: TGCAGCGTTGAGGCGGGAGAGTCCCCTGAGCAGTACTTC. This codes for CSVEAGESPEQYF.

The chain is built from TRBV27 and TRBJ2-1; 8 nucleotides match TRBD2. The germline gives CDR1 MNHEY, CDR2 SMNVEV (reference sequence). The junction had 6 bases not matched to a gene; V was cut back by 5 bases and J by 6 bases. The CDR3 is made up of 14 amino acids. The CDR3 here is CASSAGTRGNEQFF. The CDR3 DNA follows: TGTGCCAGCAGTGCGGGGACTAGGGGCAATGAGCAGTTCTTC.

J is TRBJ1-4 and V is TRBV6-1, with D uncertain. Looked up from germline, CDR1 is MNHNS and CDR2 is SASEGT. Trimming removed 0 bases from V and 5 bases from J, with 10 bases in between. There are 15 residues in the CDR3. CDR3: CASSEALGLNEKLFF. The CDR3 DNA follows: TGTGCCAGCAGTGAAGCGCTCGGGTTAAATGAAAAACTGTTTTTT.

Only a few counts were recorded for this clonotype. The chain employs TRBV10-3 and TRBJ1-1; D may be TRBD1 (5 bases). The CDR3 covers 14 residues. Germline values: CDR1 ENHRY, CDR2 SYGVKD. V was cut by 6 bases and J by 2 bases, with 13 bases left in between. CDR3 sequence reads: CAIRTIGGNTEAFF. The CDR3 DNA sequence: TGTGCCATCAGAACAATTGGGGGAAACACTGAAGCTTTCTTT.

J is TRBJ1-5 and V is TRBV21-1. TRBV21-1 is termed a pseudogene. CDR3 length: 14 amino acids. Written as DNA, the CDR3 is TGTGCCATCTGGGACTTTGGGGGGAATCAGCCCCAGCATTTT. Translating gives CAIWDFGGNQPQHF.

There are a few counts of this clonotype. This chain joins TRBV28 and TRBJ1-5, with D uncertain. CDR3 length: 14 amino acids. V was shortened by 6 bases and J by 2 bases, with 11 bases between the two germline ends. The germline V gene encodes CDR1 MDHEN and CDR2 SYDVKM. The CDR3 region has the DNA TGTGCCAGCAGCCCAGTTGGGGGCAATCAGCCCCAGCATTTT. Protein sequence: CASSPVGGNQPQHF.

V gene TRBV4-2 combines with J gene TRBJ2-1; the match to TRBD2 covers 14 bases. The CDR3 contains 19 residues. The trim removed 2 bases at V and 0 bases at J, leaving 6 bases unmatched. CDR1 is LGHNA and CDR2 is YNFKEQ in the germline V gene. This CDR3 is CASSQPPGLAGDSYNEQFF. CDR3 coding DNA: TGTGCCAGCAGCCAACCCCCGGGACTAGCGGGGGACTCCTACAATGAGCAGTTCTTC.

The rearrangement links TRBV27 to TRBJ2-7, with TRBD2 as a possible D gene (6 bases). This CDR3 contains 16 residues. The germline V and J ends were trimmed by 6 bases and 5 bases, with 23 bases remaining between them. Germline lookup yields CDR1 MNHEY and CDR2 SMNVEV (reference sequence). The CDR3 loop reads CASSFMVSGSLDEQYF. CDR3 nucleotide sequence: TGTGCCAGCAGCTTCATGGTCTCCGGGAGTCTCGACGAGCAGTACTTC.

This chain uses TRBV12-5 with TRBJ2-5; D assignment may be TRBD1 or TRBD2 (6 bases each). Germline CDR1 LGHNT, CDR2 FRNRAP. Trimming cost V 5 bases and J 13 bases, with 17 bases left between them. CDR3 length: 12 amino acids. CDR3 amino acids: CASGILSGAPYF. The CDR3 DNA sequence: TGTGCTAGTGGTATCCTTTCGGGGGCGCCGTACTTC.

The chain recombines TRBV6-2 or TRBV6-3 with TRBJ1-2; TRBD1 matches 7 bases. This CDR3 is built from 12 residues. V gave up 7 bases and J gave up 8 bases; unmatched junction bases: 7. In germline, CDR1 is MNHEY, CDR2 SVGEGT. The CDR3 bases are TGTGCCAGCAACCAAGGACAGGAAGGCTACACCTTC. This translates into CASNQGQEGYTF.

The V call is TRBV20-1, the J call TRBJ2-5, with 15 bases identical to TRBD2. Germline assignment: CDR1 DFQATT and CDR2 SNEGSKA (reference sequence). V was clipped by 2 bases and J by 4 bases; unmatched bases: 8. This CDR3 has 17 residues. The chain's CDR3 is CSARTGLAGGPRETQYF. The CDR3, as DNA: TGCAGTGCTAGAACCGGACTAGCGGGAGGGCCCAGAGAGACCCAGTACTTC.